The sequence of this TCR beta chain was determined in a study of blood T cells in healthy people across ages. Findings of the study overall: In long-lived donors, naive CD4+ cell counts and diversity exceeded those of aged donors. PBMCs that were unsorted prevented a conclusive naive versus antigen-experienced comparison.

The authors ran a second PCR of about 6 to 11 cycles using a sample-barcoded 5' primer and a J-beta primer mix. TCRdb re-derived calls from the 5' RACE reads in MiXCR, one entry per CDR3 protein. The sample includes about 780,000 distinct CDR3 sequences, around 45% seen only once; the top ten take approximately 18%. A note on this clonotype: The antigen remains undetermined.

The CDR3 totals 12 residues. Germline CDR1 MDHEN, CDR2 SYDVKM. V was pared by 10 bases and J by 3 bases, with 12 bases between. This clonotype originated in a man aged 80 or over in good health. Sequenced: blood. V is TRBV28 and J is TRBJ1-1, with a possible D match to TRBD1 (6 bases). The chain's CDR3 is CATSGGHTEAFF. CDR3 in DNA: TGTGCCACCTCGGGGGGCCACACTGAAGCTTTCTTT.